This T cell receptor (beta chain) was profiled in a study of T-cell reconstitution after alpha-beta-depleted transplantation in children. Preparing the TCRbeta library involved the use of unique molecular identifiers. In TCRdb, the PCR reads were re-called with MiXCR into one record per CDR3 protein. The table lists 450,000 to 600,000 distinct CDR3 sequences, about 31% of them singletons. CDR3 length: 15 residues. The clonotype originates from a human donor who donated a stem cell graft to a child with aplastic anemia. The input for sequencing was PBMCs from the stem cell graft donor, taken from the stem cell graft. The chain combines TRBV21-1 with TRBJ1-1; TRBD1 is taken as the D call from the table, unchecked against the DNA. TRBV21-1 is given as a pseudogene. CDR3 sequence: CASSQGRDRFLEAFF. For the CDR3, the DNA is TGTGCCAGCAGCCAGGGCCGGGACAGGTTTCTTGAAGCTTTCTTT.